One sample yielded the 23 T cell receptor beta chains listed below, sequenced in a study of T-cell memory formation after mild COVID-19. TCRdb itself ran the 5' RACE reads through MiXCR, one entry per CDR3 protein. The table lists a few hundred thousand distinct CDR3 sequences, 7% to 10% of them singletons. The sequencing input was PBMCs or a T cell subset sorted from them (not recorded which). The receptors originated from a man aged 18 to 29 who had mild COVID-19 (a few samples of this study predate the infection). Cell type and time point are not known.

The chain recombines TRBV7-8 with TRBJ2-3; possible D gene TRBD1, 6 bases. Trimming took 4 bases from V and 3 from J, leaving 20 bases between them. The CDR3 spans 17 residues. CDR1 SGHVS and CDR2 FQNEAQ come from the germline V gene. As DNA, the CDR3 is TGTGCCAGCAGCTCGGACAGTTACTTAGGGGGAACAGATACGCAGTATTTT. Translated: CASSSDSYLGGTDTQYF.

Many counts were recorded for this clonotype. This chain connects TRBV10-1 to TRBJ1-4, with D unresolved. Germline assignment: CDR1 WNHNN and CDR2 SYGVQD (reference sequence). The CDR3 loop spans 14 amino acids. Trimming stripped 0 bases from V and 4 bases from J, with 6 bases between. The CDR3 DNA reads as TGCGCCAGCAGTGAGTCCGCGAGTAATGAAAAACTGTTTTTT. This translates into CASSESASNEKLFF.

The table lists this clonotype with a few counts. The rearrangement links TRBV28 to TRBJ2-7; tentative D call: TRBD1 (6 bases). CDR1 is MDHEN, CDR2 SYDVKM, per germline. V was cut by 2 bases and J by 2 bases, with 13 bases left in between. The CDR3 consists of 15 residues. CDR3: CASSLGGNRPYEQYV. CDR3 DNA sequence: TGTGCCAGCAGTTTAGGGGGCAATCGGCCCTACGAGCAGTACGTC.

This clonotype has just a few counts. V is TRBV14 and J is TRBJ2-7, with 9 positions matching TRBD1. This CDR3 is 17 amino acids long. With V trimmed by 1 base and J by 0 bases, 7 bases remained unmatched. CDR1 SGHDN and CDR2 FVKESK come from the germline V gene. DNA for the CDR3: TGTGCCAGCAGCCAAGGGCCCCGGGACAGGGTCTCCTACGAGCAGTACTTC. Protein product: CASSQGPRDRVSYEQYF.

The chain is built from TRBV18 and TRBJ1-4, with D unresolved. Germline V gene lookup returns CDR1 KGHSH and CDR2 LQKENI. The CDR3 extends over 13 amino acids. V was trimmed by 3 bases and J by 8 bases, leaving 10 bases between them. DNA for the CDR3: TGTGCCAGCTCACCTGATATTGGGGAAAAACTGTTTTTT. It translates to CASSPDIGEKLFF.

This sequence joins TRBV7-2 and TRBJ1-1; the D gene is possibly TRBD1 (6 bases). CDR1 is SGHTA and CDR2 is FQGNSA in the germline V gene. The CDR3 consists of 16 residues. V lost 1 base to trimming and J lost 7 bases, with 19 bases between them. In nucleotides, the CDR3 is TGTGCCAGCAGCTTAGATCCCCGGCAGGGGTGGAATGAAGCTTTCTTT. It yields the protein CASSLDPRQGWNEAFF.

This clonotype has at least ten counts. The gene calls are TRBV6-2 or TRBV6-3 and TRBJ1-6; tentative D call: TRBD1 (5 bases). Germline assignment: CDR1 MNHEY and CDR2 SVGEGT. V lost 4 bases to trimming and J lost 8 bases, with 9 bases between them. This CDR3 is built from 13 residues. The CDR3 sequence: CASSFREHSPLHF. The DNA of the CDR3 is TGTGCCAGCAGTTTCAGGGAACATTCACCCCTCCACTTT.

This clonotype has a count of ten or more. The genes are TRBV4-3 and TRBJ1-4, with 8 bases matching TRBD1. This CDR3 has 17 residues. V dropped 0 bases and J dropped 7; count of bases not matched to a gene: 10. Germline V gives CDR1 LGHNA, CDR2 YSLEER. The CDR3 spells CASSQDDQGARGEKLFF. The CDR3 DNA reads TGCGCCAGCAGCCAAGACGACCAGGGGGCGCGGGGTGAAAAACTGTTTTTT.

In this sample, this clonotype turned up a few times. J is TRBJ2-7 and V is TRBV7-9; 7 bases are a match to TRBD2. The CDR3 spans 16 residues. CDR1 is SEHNR, CDR2 FQNEAQ, per germline (reference sequence). The J segment lost 4 bases and the V segment lost 5 bases, leaving 14 bases of the junction unmatched. This CDR3 is CASSPRTRALGYEQYF. CDR3 nucleotides: TGTGCCAGCAGCCCGAGGACTAGGGCCCTTGGGTACGAGCAGTACTTC.

This clonotype turned up a few times. The chain carries TRBV5-1 and TRBJ2-1, with 8 positions matching TRBD2. CDR1 and CDR2 from the germline V gene are SGHRS and YFSETQ. The CDR3 is made up of 16 amino acids. The junction had 13 bases not matched to a gene; V was cut back by 4 bases and J by 7 bases. Written as DNA, the CDR3 is TGCGCCAGCAGCCCCTTCGGGCAGGGCGGGGGGAATGAGCAGTTCTTC. Its protein is CASSPFGQGGGNEQFF.

The V gene is TRBV28, the J gene TRBJ2-1, with no clear D. The germline CDR1 and CDR2 sequences are MDHEN and SYDVKM. With 3 bases removed from V and 4 bases from J, the gap between germline ends came to 13 bases. This CDR3 contains 15 residues. The CDR3 reads CASSLIPPTYNEQFF. The CDR3 DNA reads TGTGCCAGCAGTTTGATCCCTCCCACTTACAATGAGCAGTTCTTC.

This clonotype came up many times. This chain uses TRBV6-1 with TRBJ2-6; unclear D gene. The germline V gene has CDR1 MNHNS and CDR2 SASEGT. V lost 7 bases to trimming and J lost 0 bases, with 10 bases between them. This CDR3 comprises 15 residues. CDR3 DNA: TGTGCCAGCAATACCTGGTACTCTGGGGCCAACGTCCTGACTTTC. Encoded protein: CASNTWYSGANVLTF.

There are many counts of this clonotype. CDR3 sequence (DNA): TGTGCCAGCAGGCCGGGACGGAGAGGGGAGCAGTACGTC. Translating gives CASRPGRRGEQYV. The J gene is TRBJ2-7, the V gene TRBV2; the D call may be TRBD1 or TRBD2 (5 bases each). The CDR3 contains 13 residues. Deletions cut 6 bases from V and 7 bases from J, with 16 bases between. Germline lookup yields CDR1 SNHLY and CDR2 FYNNEI.

In its sample, this clonotype was seen many times. This rearrangement joins TRBV5-6 to TRBJ2-1, with unresolved D. The ends were cut back, 0 bases at V and 8 bases at J, with 15 bases in the middle. Germline CDR1 reads SGHDT; CDR2 reads YYEEEE. The CDR3 has 15 residues. CDR3 sequence: CASSLVGRNPHEQFF. CDR3 nucleotide sequence: TGTGCCAGCAGCTTGGTAGGGCGGAACCCGCATGAGCAGTTCTTC.

A few counts support this clonotype. J is TRBJ1-5 and V is TRBV12-3 or TRBV12-4; the D is unclear. The CDR3 extends over 13 amino acids. The V end lost 5 bases, the J end lost 9 bases, and 14 bases lay between the germline ends. CDR3 region: CASSPGRPWPQHF. The CDR3 nucleotides read TGTGCCAGCAGTCCCGGACGGCCGTGGCCCCAGCATTTT.

This clonotype was seen at least ten times. This rearrangement joins TRBV2 to TRBJ1-1, with D maybe TRBD1 (5 bases). Germline CDR1 is SNHLY and CDR2 is FYNNEI. Trimming left V 8 bases short and J 1 base short, with 11 bases between. The CDR3 runs 13 residues. The chain's CDR3 is CASRGNRNTEAFF. CDR3 bases: TGTGCCAGCCGGGGGAACAGGAACACTGAAGCTTTCTTT.

This rearrangement joins TRBV7-2 to TRBJ2-2; D assignment may be TRBD1 or TRBD2 (5 bases each). The germline V gene encodes CDR1 SGHTA and CDR2 FQGNSA. Trimming took off 2 bases at V and 5 bases at J, with 12 bases between the two ends. This CDR3 has 15 amino acids. CDR3 bases: TGTGCCAGCAGCTTACTGGGACGGGCGACCGGGGAGCTGTTTTTT. It yields the protein CASSLLGRATGELFF.

This clonotype has at least ten counts. The J gene is TRBJ2-3, the V gene TRBV5-1, with a tentative D call TRBD2 (6 bases). Trimming took off 0 bases at V and 6 bases at J, with 14 bases between the two ends. CDR3 length: 15 amino acids. CDR1 is SGHRS and CDR2 is YFSETQ in the germline V gene. Written as DNA, the CDR3 is TGCGCCAGCAGCTTGGAGGCGGGGCGGCGGGATACGCAGTATTTT. This sequence encodes CASSLEAGRRDTQYF.

This chain joins TRBV5-6 and TRBJ2-5; D is uncertain. This CDR3 contains 13 residues. V gave up 5 bases and J gave up 5 bases, with 13 bases separating them. Germline loops: CDR1 SGHDT, CDR2 YYEEEE. CDR3 amino acids: CASRLTGRETQYF. CDR3 coding DNA: TGTGCCAGCAGACTTACGGGCCGGGAGACCCAGTACTTC.

This clonotype was observed a handful of times. The chain links TRBV6-5 to TRBJ2-2; D assignment may be TRBD1 or TRBD2 (5 bases each). The CDR3 runs to 16 residues. V was clipped by 2 bases and J by 1 base, with 11 bases between them. Germline loops: CDR1 MNHEY, CDR2 SVGAGI. CDR3 protein: CASSYSGRVNTGELFF. The CDR3 DNA follows: TGTGCCAGCAGTTACAGCGGCAGGGTGAACACCGGGGAGCTGTTTTTT.

This clonotype was seen more than once but under ten times. The J gene is TRBJ1-2, the V gene TRBV18; D is unresolved. V gave up 0 bases and J gave up 3 bases, with 5 bases separating them. The germline V gene encodes CDR1 KGHSH and CDR2 LQKENI. This CDR3 is built from 13 residues. This chain's CDR3 is CASSPPTDYGYTF. The CDR3 region has the DNA TGTGCCAGCTCACCACCAACAGACTATGGCTACACCTTC.

This chain joins TRBV11-2 and TRBJ2-7; 10 bases match TRBD1. Germline V gene data show CDR1 as SGHAT and CDR2 as FQNNGV. The V and J ends lost 1 base and 2 bases, in that order; junction bases with no gene match: 2. This CDR3 contains 15 residues. The CDR3 sequence: CASSLGQGAAYEQYV. For the CDR3, the DNA is TGTGCCAGCAGCTTAGGACAGGGGGCCGCCTACGAGCAGTACGTC.

This clonotype was observed a handful of times. The chain combines TRBV10-3 with TRBJ2-1, with a possible D match to TRBD2 (5 bases). Germline CDR1 is ENHRY and CDR2 is SYGVKD. V was pared by 1 base and J by 8 bases, with 21 bases between. The CDR3 is 17 residues long. CDR3 loop: CAISEYGIPKRIHEQFF. As DNA, the CDR3 is TGTGCCATCAGTGAGTACGGGATCCCGAAGAGGATCCATGAGCAGTTCTTC.